The next 26 T cell receptor beta chains were all read from a single sample in a study of blood T cell repertoires in COVID-19 (dated by TCRdb to about 2020). Library preparation used the immunoSEQ multiplex PCR assay. Entries here come from immuneACCESS through TCRdb and include only in-frame sequences with V and J called. Some clones fail to appear in such tables; in the studies checked, an unresolved V gene covers under half of the shortfall, and the cause of the remainder is unknown. This sample holds 120,000 or so clones; around nine tenths were observed only once. The leading ten clones occupy about 8% of the sample. The sequenced material came from peripheral blood. These receptors all stem from a man over 45 with acute or convalescent COVID-19.

The chain couples TRBV5-4 to TRBJ1-2; 9 bases map to TRBD1. V shed 2 bases and J 8 bases; nucleotides not matched to a gene: 7. Germline lookup yields CDR1 SGHNT and CDR2 YYREEE (reference sequence). The CDR3 has 14 residues. The CDR3 sequence: CASSFRDRVGGYTF. The CDR3 coding sequence is TGTGCCAGCAGCTTCCGGGACAGGGTTGGAGGCTACACCTTC.

The V gene is TRBV9, the J gene TRBJ2-5, with 7 bases lining up with TRBD1. Germline V gene sequence: CDR1 SGDLS, CDR2 YYNGEE. V lost 4 bases, J lost 5 bases, and 8 bases stayed unmatched. This CDR3 is built from 14 residues. The CDR3 DNA reads TGTGCCAGCAGCCCCCACAGGGGTCTGGAGACCCAGTACTTC. It yields the protein CASSPHRGLETQYF.

The chain uses TRBV19 and TRBJ1-5, with no clear D. The CDR3 length is 14 residues. Germline V CDR1 and CDR2: LNHDA, SQIVND (reference sequence). Trimming cost V 10 bases and J 7 bases, with 20 bases left between them. CDR3 amino acids: CATSPGGFKQPQHF. The CDR3 DNA is TGTGCCACCTCCCCAGGAGGTTTTAAACAGCCCCAGCATTTT.

The chain carries TRBV5-1 and TRBJ2-3; D might be TRBD2 (6 bases). Germline CDR1 SGHRS, CDR2 YFSETQ. The V gene lost 2 bases and the J gene lost 4 bases, with 11 bases spanning the gap. The length of the CDR3 is 14 residues. As DNA, the CDR3 is TGCGCCAGCAGCTTTACCGGGAGCGCAGATACGCAGTATTTT. It codes for CASSFTGSADTQYF.

The chain joins TRBV9 to TRBJ2-5; TRBD2 might be the D (5 bases). This CDR3 contains 14 residues. The V end lost 3 bases, the J end lost 4 bases, and 13 bases lay between the germline ends. Per the germline V gene, CDR1 is SGDLS and CDR2 is YYNGEE. The CDR3 loop reads CASSENSVRETQYF. In DNA, the CDR3 is TGTGCCAGCAGCGAAAATAGCGTTCGAGAGACCCAGTACTTC.

V gene TRBV11-2 combines with J gene TRBJ2-3, with 7 bases lining up with TRBD1. V shed 2 bases and J 1 base; nucleotides not matched to a gene: 12. CDR3 length: 18 amino acids. Germline V gene data show CDR1 as SGHAT and CDR2 as FQNNGV. This chain's CDR3 is CASSLTGESSIGTDTQYF. The CDR3 coding sequence is TGTGCCAGCAGCTTAACAGGGGAGAGTAGTATTGGCACAGATACGCAGTATTTT.

The chain is built from TRBV5-8 and TRBJ2-3; unclear D gene. CDR3 length: 14 residues. Trimming shortened V by 0 bases and J by 6 bases, and 11 bases separated the two germline ends. Germline V gene sequence: CDR1 SGHTS, CDR2 YDEGEE. In nucleotides, the CDR3 is TGTGCCAGCAGCTTGGGAACGGTTAAGGATACGCAGTATTTT. Protein sequence: CASSLGTVKDTQYF.

The V and J genes are TRBV7-2 and TRBJ1-1; 12 bases align to TRBD1. The junction had 6 bases not matched to a gene; V was cut back by 1 base and J by 0 bases. The CDR3 length is 18 residues. CDR1 is SGHTA and CDR2 is FQGNSA in the germline V gene. Here the CDR3 DNA reads TGTGCCAGCAGCTTAGTGGGGACAGGGGGCACCATGAACACTGAAGCTTTCTTT. This codes for CASSLVGTGGTMNTEAFF.

The rearrangement uses TRBV7-2 and TRBJ1-1; 8 nucleotides align to TRBD1. J was trimmed by 0 bases and V by 1 base; bases with no gene match: 4. Germline V gene sequence: CDR1 SGHTA, CDR2 FQGNSA. CDR3 length: 16 residues. The CDR3 DNA follows: TGTGCCAGCAGCTTAGGACAGGGGATATTGAACACTGAAGCTTTCTTT. This sequence encodes CASSLGQGILNTEAFF.

The rearrangement joins TRBV9 to TRBJ2-7; 9 bases map to TRBD2. After removal of 0 bases from V and 4 bases from J, the junction contained 8 bases not matched to a gene. The CDR3 is made up of 16 amino acids. Per germline, CDR1 SGDLS and CDR2 YYNGEE. CDR3 in amino acids: CASSVEILAGFYEQYF. The CDR3 region has the DNA TGTGCCAGCAGCGTAGAAATACTAGCGGGCTTTTACGAGCAGTACTTC.

The V and J genes are TRBV19 and TRBJ2-1, with TRBD2 matching 9 bases. Germline CDR1 LNHDA, CDR2 SQIVND (reference sequence). The CDR3 contains 16 residues. The V and J ends lost 3 bases and 6 bases, in that order; junction bases with no gene match: 9. DNA for the CDR3: TGTGCCAGTAGTATCCAAACGGGACTAGCCGGCAATGAGCAGTTCTTC. This sequence encodes CASSIQTGLAGNEQFF. The full variable domain, rest sourced from reference TRBV19 and TRBJ2-1, is DGGITQSPKYLFRKEGQNVTLSCEQNLNHDAMYWYRQDPGQGLRLIYYSQIVNDFQKGDIAEGYSVSREKKESFPLTVTSAQKNPTAFYLCASSIQTGLAGNEQFFGPGTRLTVL.

The CDR3 reads CATKTGESYEQYF. The CDR3 nucleotides are TGTGCCACCAAGACAGGGGAATCCTACGAGCAGTACTTC. J is TRBJ2-7 and V is TRBV6-5; 8 bases match TRBD1. V lost 10 bases, J lost 1 base, and 6 bases stayed unmatched. In germline, CDR1 is MNHEY, CDR2 SVGAGI. This CDR3 contains 13 residues.

The chain combines TRBV12-3 or TRBV12-4 with TRBJ2-2; no firm D call. V was pared by 5 bases and J by 8 bases, with 6 bases between. CDR3 length: 11 residues. The CDR3 spells CASSPEGELFF. The CDR3 DNA is TGTGCCAGCAGTCCCGAGGGGGAGCTGTTTTTT.

The genes are TRBV10-3 and TRBJ1-2, with D possibly TRBD1 on 5 matching bases. V lost 0 bases to trimming and J lost 5 bases, with 13 bases between them. The CDR3 has 15 amino acids. CDR1 ENHRY and CDR2 SYGVKD come from the germline V gene. The CDR3 spells CAISESRQGGYGYTF. In nucleotides, the CDR3 is TGTGCCATCAGTGAGTCGCGGCAGGGTGGGTATGGCTACACCTTC.

The CDR3 is CASSRAMTEFF. As DNA, the CDR3 is TGTGCCAGCAGCCGAGCGATGACCGAGTTCTTC. The rearrangement joins TRBV12-3 or TRBV12-4 to TRBJ2-1; D call uncertain. Trimming stripped 6 bases from V and 14 bases from J, with 14 bases between. The CDR3 sequence is 11 residues long.

The chain has TRBV5-4 and TRBJ1-6; TRBD1 is a possible D gene (5 bases). From germline, CDR1 is SGHNT and CDR2 YYREEE (reference sequence). The V end was cut by 0 bases, the J end by 5 bases, with 6 bases between. The CDR3 is 14 amino acids. CDR3 region: CASSLGGDNSPLHF. The CDR3 nucleotides read TGTGCCAGCAGCTTGGGGGGCGATAATTCACCCCTCCACTTT.

J is TRBJ1-2 and V is TRBV20-1; D is unresolved. The CDR3 sequence is 12 residues long. With 3 bases removed from V and 4 bases from J, the gap between germline ends came to 9 bases. Germline CDR1 DFQATT, CDR2 SNEGSKA (reference sequence). CDR3 residues: CSASQAAYGYTF. In DNA form, the CDR3 reads TGCAGTGCTAGTCAGGCAGCCTATGGCTACACCTTC.

The rearrangement links TRBV11-2 to TRBJ2-3; tentative D call: TRBD2 (6 bases). CDR1 is SGHAT and CDR2 is FQNNGV in the germline V gene. V was shortened by 0 bases and J by 2 bases, with 12 bases between the two germline ends. The CDR3 has 16 amino acids. The CDR3 here is CASSLESAGYTDTQYF. CDR3 nucleotides: TGTGCCAGCAGCTTAGAAAGTGCGGGATACACAGATACGCAGTATTTT.

This chain uses TRBV11-2 with TRBJ2-7, with 9 bases fitting TRBD2. The CDR3 covers 15 residues. Per germline, CDR1 SGHAT and CDR2 FQNNGV. Trimming removed 0 bases from V and 2 bases from J; junction bases left unmatched: 2. The CDR3 coding sequence is TGTGCCAGCAGCTTAGAGGCGGGAGGGACCTACGAGCAGTACTTC. It yields the protein CASSLEAGGTYEQYF.

The genes are TRBV18 and TRBJ1-6; 10 bases align to TRBD1. CDR1 is KGHSH, CDR2 LQKENI, per germline. With V trimmed by 3 bases and J by 8 bases, 7 bases remained unmatched. This CDR3 comprises 16 residues. The CDR3 here is CASSPGTGDRDSPLHF. CDR3 DNA sequence: TGTGCCAGCTCACCTGGGACAGGGGACAGGGATTCACCCCTCCACTTT.

The chain has TRBV4-1 and TRBJ2-7; D is possibly TRBD2 (5 bases). The CDR3 totals 16 residues. V lost 1 base, J lost 5 bases, and 18 bases lay in between. Germline values: CDR1 MGHRA, CDR2 YSYEKL. CDR3 DNA sequence: TGCGCCAGCAGCCAAGTGGCTTCGACCCTGCGGGACGAGCAGTACTTC. Protein: CASSQVASTLRDEQYF.

This chain connects TRBV28 to TRBJ1-5; D remains ambiguous. The germline CDR1 and CDR2 sequences are MDHEN and SYDVKM. The CDR3 consists of 13 residues. V dropped 6 bases and J dropped 6 bases, with 12 bases sitting between them. The CDR3 here is CASRVTGGQPQHF. CDR3 DNA sequence: TGTGCCAGCAGAGTGACTGGCGGTCAGCCCCAGCATTTT.

This chain connects TRBV7-6 to TRBJ2-2; 9 bases align to TRBD2. The length of the CDR3 is 16 residues. Germline V gives CDR1 SGHVS, CDR2 FNYEAQ. V lost 5 bases and J lost 5; bases outside the gene matches: 9. As DNA, the CDR3 is TGTGCCAGCAGCAACCGGAATAGCGGGAGTACCGGGGAGCTGTTTTTT. Translation: CASSNRNSGSTGELFF.

The chain carries TRBV27 and TRBJ2-2; 7 bases match TRBD2. J lost 1 base, V lost 6 bases, and 14 bases had no gene match. Looked up from germline, CDR1 is MNHEY and CDR2 is SMNVEV (reference sequence). The CDR3 loop spans 18 amino acids. CDR3 region: CASRNLRGESMNTGELFF. The CDR3 DNA is TGTGCCAGCAGAAACCTTCGGGGGGAGAGCATGAACACCGGGGAGCTGTTTTTT.

V gene TRBV2 combines with J gene TRBJ1-2, with D tentatively TRBD1 (5 bases). Germline V gene sequence: CDR1 SNHLY, CDR2 FYNNEI. The CDR3 is 14 residues long. Trimming took off 8 bases at V and 7 bases at J, with 20 bases between the two ends. CDR3 DNA sequence: TGTGCCAGCCGGCCCAGGGATGCGTCAGCTGGCTACACCTTC. Encoded protein: CASRPRDASAGYTF. The whole variable domain, filled in from reference TRBV2 and TRBJ1-2, reads EPEVTQTPSHQVTQMGQEVILRCVPISNHLYFYWYRQILGQKVEFLVSFYNNEISEKSEIFDDQFSVERPDGSNFTLKIRSTKLEDSAMYFCASRPRDASAGYTFGSGTRLTVV.

The chain links TRBV5-4 to TRBJ2-4, with a tentative D call TRBD2 (7 bases). V gave up 0 bases and J gave up 2 bases, with 12 bases separating them. The germline gives CDR1 SGHNT, CDR2 YYREEE (reference sequence). The CDR3 spans 16 residues. The CDR3 coding sequence is TGTGCCAGCAGCTTGGGCGGGGGCCCCTCCAAAAACATTCAGTACTTC. Translation: CASSLGGGPSKNIQYF.